This TCR beta chain derives from a study of blood T cell repertoires in COVID-19 (dated by TCRdb to 2018 to 2020). For the wider study: The collaborator samples originated in the United States, Italy and Spain and spanned the acute and convalescent phases of COVID-19. Where available, HLA class I and class II types were taken from metadata supplied by the sample provider and were not determined by assay-based typing. The sample metadata nearly always contained a de-identified subject ID, COVID-19 status, age in years and sex. The repertoires were made available in a free public database intended to serve as a resource for research on the immune response to SARS-CoV-2. Subjects who had been exposed to COVID-19, were actively infected with it, or had recovered from it provided the deeply sampled blood TCRbeta repertoires that made up the dataset. The samples were drawn from two sources: the first 160 participants of the ongoing ImmuneRACE study, and approximately 1,300 subjects contributed by 6 global collaborators. The material from the prospective study consisted of cDNA or gDNA derived from T cells, B-cell-depleted T cells, or PBMCs. General study outcomes and caveats: The amount of clinical and demographic metadata varied by source and participant and was provided uncurated.

TCRbeta CDR3 regions were amplified from genomic DNA using the immunoSEQ Assay, a bias-controlled multiplex PCR. Processing in the source paper ran as follows. Nucleated cell counts per sample were estimated from amplification of reference gene primers within the assay. Sequence reads were collapsed and filtered to measure the absolute abundance of every unique TCRbeta CDR3 rearrangement. For each sample, productive Simpson clonality was calculated as the square root of Simpson's diversity index over productive rearrangements. In its TCRdb copy, this immuneACCESS table keeps in-frame sequences only and misses some clones. Where compared with another copy, unresolved V genes explain less than half of these, and the others have no known cause. The V and J calls and clone size were taken over from that table, and D and trimming were inferred from the DNA. For this sample the table gives some 190,000 clones, of which 80% were detected only once. The ten most abundant clones make up roughly 6.7% of the sample.

Of note for this clone: Its binding antigen is unknown. No much larger clone exists at a distance of one base, and base qualities are not known.

The collaborating institutions used their own protocols to collect whole blood in K2EDTA tubes. For TCRbeta analysis, collaborators shipped samples as frozen whole blood, isolated PBMCs, or DNA extracted from either of those sample types. Looking up the germline V gene yields CDR1 SGDLS and CDR2 YYNGEE. V and J are truncated by 4 bases and 0 bases respectively, leaving an intervening sequence of 16 bases. The CDR3 holds 16 amino acids from the cysteine to the phenylalanine. Just CDR3 DNA is preserved here, 48 bases in frame from base 1. The sample consisted of peripheral blood. The chain is made from TRBV9 and TRBJ1-1; the D gene is perhaps TRBD1, from 6 matching bases. This TCR came from a man between 60 and 75 years old with acute or convalescent COVID-19. The CDR3 protein: CASSLQGGEVNTEAFF. The bases are TGTGCCAGCAGCCTTCAAGGGGGGGAGGTGAACACTGAAGCTTTCTTT.